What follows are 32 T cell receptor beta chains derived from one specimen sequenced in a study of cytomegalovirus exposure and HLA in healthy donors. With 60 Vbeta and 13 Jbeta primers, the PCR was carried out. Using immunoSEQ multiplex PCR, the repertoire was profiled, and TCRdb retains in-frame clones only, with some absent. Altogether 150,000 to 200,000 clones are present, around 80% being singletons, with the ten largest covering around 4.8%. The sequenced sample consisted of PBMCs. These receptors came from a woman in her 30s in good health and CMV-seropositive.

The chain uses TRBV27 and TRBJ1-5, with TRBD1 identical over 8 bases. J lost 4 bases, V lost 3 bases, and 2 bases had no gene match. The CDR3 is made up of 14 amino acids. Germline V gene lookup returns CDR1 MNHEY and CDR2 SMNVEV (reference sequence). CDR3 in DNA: TGTGCCAGCAGTTTGACAGGGGCGAATCAGCCCCAGCATTTT. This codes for CASSLTGANQPQHF.

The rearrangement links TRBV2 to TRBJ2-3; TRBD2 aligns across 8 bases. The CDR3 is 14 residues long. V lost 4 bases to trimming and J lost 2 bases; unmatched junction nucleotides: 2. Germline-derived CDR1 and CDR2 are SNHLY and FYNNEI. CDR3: CASSVSGITDTQYF. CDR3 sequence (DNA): TGTGCCAGCAGTGTTAGCGGGATCACAGATACGCAGTATTTT.

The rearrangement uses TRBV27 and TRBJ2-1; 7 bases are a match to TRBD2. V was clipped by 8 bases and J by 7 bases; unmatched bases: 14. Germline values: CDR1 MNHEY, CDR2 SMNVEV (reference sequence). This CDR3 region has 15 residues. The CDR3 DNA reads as TGTGCCAGCTCCACACCCCAGGAGCGGGGTAATGAGCAGTTCTTC. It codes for CASSTPQERGNEQFF.

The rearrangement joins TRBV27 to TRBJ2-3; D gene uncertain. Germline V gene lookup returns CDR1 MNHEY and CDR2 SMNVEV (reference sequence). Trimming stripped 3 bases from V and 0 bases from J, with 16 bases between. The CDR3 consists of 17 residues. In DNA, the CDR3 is TGTGCCAGCAGTTTGACCGTGACACGCGCTAGCACAGATACGCAGTATTTT. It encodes CASSLTVTRASTDTQYF.

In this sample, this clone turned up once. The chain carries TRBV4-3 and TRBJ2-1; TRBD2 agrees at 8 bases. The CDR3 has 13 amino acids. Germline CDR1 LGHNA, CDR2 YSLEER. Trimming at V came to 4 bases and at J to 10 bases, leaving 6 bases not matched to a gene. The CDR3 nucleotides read TGCGCCAGCAGCCTCGCGGGGGGAGGCGAGCAGTTCTTC. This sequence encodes CASSLAGGGEQFF.

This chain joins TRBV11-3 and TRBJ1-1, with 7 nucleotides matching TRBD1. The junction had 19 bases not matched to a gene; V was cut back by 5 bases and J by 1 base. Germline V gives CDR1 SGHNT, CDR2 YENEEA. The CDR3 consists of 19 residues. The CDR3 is CASSTRLGGSLLGNTEAFF. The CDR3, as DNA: TGTGCCAGCAGCACACGTCTAGGGGGCAGTCTCCTGGGGAACACTGAAGCTTTCTTT.

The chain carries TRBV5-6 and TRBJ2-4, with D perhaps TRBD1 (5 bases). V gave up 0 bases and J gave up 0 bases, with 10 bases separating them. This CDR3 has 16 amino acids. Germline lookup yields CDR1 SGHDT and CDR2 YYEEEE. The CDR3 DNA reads TGTGCCAGCAGCTTGGGACAGCGCCTAGCCAAAAACATTCAGTACTTC. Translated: CASSLGQRLAKNIQYF.

DNA of the CDR3: TGTGCCACCAGCAGGGGGGAGGGCGGCGAAAAACTGTTTTTT. Protein product: CATSRGEGGEKLFF. The rearrangement joins TRBV15 to TRBJ1-4, with a tentative D call TRBD1 (5 bases). Germline-derived CDR1 and CDR2 are LNHNV and YYDKDF (reference sequence). V dropped 3 bases and J dropped 8 bases, with 13 bases sitting between them. CDR3 length equals 14 residues.

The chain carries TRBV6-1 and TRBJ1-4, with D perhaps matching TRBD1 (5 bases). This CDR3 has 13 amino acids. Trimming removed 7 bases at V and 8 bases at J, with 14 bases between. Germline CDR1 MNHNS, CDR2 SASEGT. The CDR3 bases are TGTGCCAGCACCTCCCATAGGGGCGAAAAACTGTTTTTT. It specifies CASTSHRGEKLFF.

CDR3 DNA: TGTGCCAGCAGTTACGATAGCGGGGGGGCCCGCGAGCAGTACTTC. Its protein is CASSYDSGGAREQYF. This rearrangement joins TRBV6-5 to TRBJ2-7, with 11 positions matching TRBD2. Unmatched junction bases numbered 6, after V lost 2 bases and J lost 6 bases. The V gene's germline CDR1 is MNHEY and CDR2 SVGAGI. The CDR3 covers 15 residues.

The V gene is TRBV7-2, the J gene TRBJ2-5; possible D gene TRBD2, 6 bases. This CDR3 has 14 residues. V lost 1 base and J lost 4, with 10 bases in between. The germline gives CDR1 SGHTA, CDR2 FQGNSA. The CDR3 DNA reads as TGTGCCAGCAGCTTAGGTGGGGGGTTAGAGACCCAGTACTTC. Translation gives CASSLGGGLETQYF.

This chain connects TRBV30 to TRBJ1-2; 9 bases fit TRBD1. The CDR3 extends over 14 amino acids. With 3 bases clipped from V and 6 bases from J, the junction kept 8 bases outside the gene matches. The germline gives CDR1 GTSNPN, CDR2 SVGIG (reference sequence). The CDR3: CAWSPGQGFHGYTF. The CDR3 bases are TGTGCCTGGAGCCCCGGACAGGGGTTTCATGGCTACACCTTC.

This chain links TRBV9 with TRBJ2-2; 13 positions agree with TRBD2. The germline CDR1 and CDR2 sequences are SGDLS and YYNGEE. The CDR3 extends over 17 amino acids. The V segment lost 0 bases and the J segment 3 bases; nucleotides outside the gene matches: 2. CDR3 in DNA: TGTGCCAGCAGCGTAGATGGGACTAGCGGGGACACCGGGGAGCTGTTTTTT. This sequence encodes CASSVDGTSGDTGELFF. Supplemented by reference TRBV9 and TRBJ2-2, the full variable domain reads DSGVTQTPKHLITATGQRVTLRCSPRSGDLSVYWYQQSLDQGLQFLIQYYNGEERAKGNILERFSAQQFPDLHSELNLSSLELGDSALYFCASSVDGTSGDTGELFFGEGSRLTVL.

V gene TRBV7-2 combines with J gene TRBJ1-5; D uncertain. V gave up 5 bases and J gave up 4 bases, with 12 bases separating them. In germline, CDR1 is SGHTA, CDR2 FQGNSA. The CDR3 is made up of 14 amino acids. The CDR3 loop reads CASSLQDWNQPQHF. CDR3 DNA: TGTGCCAGCAGCCTCCAGGATTGGAATCAGCCCCAGCATTTT.

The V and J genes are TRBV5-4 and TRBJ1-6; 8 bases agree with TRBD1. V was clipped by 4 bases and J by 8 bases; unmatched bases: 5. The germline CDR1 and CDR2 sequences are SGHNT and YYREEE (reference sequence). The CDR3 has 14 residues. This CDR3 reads CASSQATGDSPLHF. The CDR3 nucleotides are TGTGCCAGCAGCCAAGCGACAGGGGATTCACCCCTCCACTTT.

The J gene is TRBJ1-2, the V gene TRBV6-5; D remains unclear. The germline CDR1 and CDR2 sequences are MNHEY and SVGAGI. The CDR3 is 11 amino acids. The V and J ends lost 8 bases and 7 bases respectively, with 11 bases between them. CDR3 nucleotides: TGTGCCAGCGGGGAGGGTGGTGGCTACACCTTC. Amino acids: CASGEGGGYTF.

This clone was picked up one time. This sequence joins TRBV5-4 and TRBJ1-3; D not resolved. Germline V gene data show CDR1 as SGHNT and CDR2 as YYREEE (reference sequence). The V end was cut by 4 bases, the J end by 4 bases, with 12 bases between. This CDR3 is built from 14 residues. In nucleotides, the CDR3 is TGTGCCAGCAGCCCCACACGGGGAGGAAACACCATATATTTT. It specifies CASSPTRGGNTIYF.

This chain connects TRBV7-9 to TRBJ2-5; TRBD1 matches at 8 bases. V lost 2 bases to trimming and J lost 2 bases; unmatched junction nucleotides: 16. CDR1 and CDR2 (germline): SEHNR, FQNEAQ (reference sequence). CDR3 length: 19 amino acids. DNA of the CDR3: TGTGCCAGCAGCTTACCCTTAGGACAGGGACCTCTAGGACAAGAGACCCAGTACTTC. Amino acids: CASSLPLGQGPLGQETQYF.

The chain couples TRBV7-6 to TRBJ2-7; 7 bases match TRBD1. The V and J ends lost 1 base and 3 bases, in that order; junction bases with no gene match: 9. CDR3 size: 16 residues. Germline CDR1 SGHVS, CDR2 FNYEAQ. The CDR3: CASSLGRTGNLYEQYF. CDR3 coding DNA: TGTGCCAGCAGCTTAGGACGGACAGGTAACCTCTACGAGCAGTACTTC.

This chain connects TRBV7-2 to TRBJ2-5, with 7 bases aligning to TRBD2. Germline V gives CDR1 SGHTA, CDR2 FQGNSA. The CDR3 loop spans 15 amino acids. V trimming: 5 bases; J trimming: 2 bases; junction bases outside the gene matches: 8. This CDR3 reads CASSKQTSSQETQYF. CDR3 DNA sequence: TGTGCCAGCAGCAAACAGACTAGCTCTCAAGAGACCCAGTACTTC.

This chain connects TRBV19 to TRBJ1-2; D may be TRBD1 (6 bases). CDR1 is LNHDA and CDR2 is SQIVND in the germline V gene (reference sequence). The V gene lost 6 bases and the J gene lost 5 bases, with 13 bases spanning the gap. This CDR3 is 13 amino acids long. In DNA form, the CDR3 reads TGTGCCAGTAGGGTTCCAGGGGCTTATGGCTACACCTTC. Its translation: CASRVPGAYGYTF.

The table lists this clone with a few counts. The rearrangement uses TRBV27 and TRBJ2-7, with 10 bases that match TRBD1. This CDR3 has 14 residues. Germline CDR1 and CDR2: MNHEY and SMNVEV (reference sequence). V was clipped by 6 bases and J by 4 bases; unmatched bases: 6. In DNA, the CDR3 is TGTGCCAGCAGGCAACCGGGACAGGGGTACGAGCAGTACTTC. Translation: CASRQPGQGYEQYF.

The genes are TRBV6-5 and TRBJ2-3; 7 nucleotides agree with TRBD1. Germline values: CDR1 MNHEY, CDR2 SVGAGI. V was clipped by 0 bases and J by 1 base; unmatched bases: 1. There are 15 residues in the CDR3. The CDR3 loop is CASSYSGTGTDTQYF. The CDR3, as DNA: TGTGCCAGCAGTTACTCAGGGACAGGCACAGATACGCAGTATTTT.

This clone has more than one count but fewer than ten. The CDR3 loop is CSVTGTGGDLYTEAFF. DNA of the CDR3: TGCAGCGTGACCGGGACAGGGGGCGATCTTTACACTGAAGCTTTCTTT. The chain uses TRBV29-1 and TRBJ1-1; 12 nucleotides match TRBD1. Germline CDR1 is SQVTM and CDR2 is ANQGSEA. The V segment lost 6 bases and the J segment 3 bases; nucleotides outside the gene matches: 11. CDR3 length equals 16 residues.

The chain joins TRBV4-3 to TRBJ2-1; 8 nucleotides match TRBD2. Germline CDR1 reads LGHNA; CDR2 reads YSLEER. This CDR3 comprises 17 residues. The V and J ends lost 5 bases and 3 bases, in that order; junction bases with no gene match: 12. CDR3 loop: CASSGSTGRGVYNEQFF. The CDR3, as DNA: TGCGCCAGCAGCGGCTCCACAGGGCGGGGGGTCTACAATGAGCAGTTCTTC.

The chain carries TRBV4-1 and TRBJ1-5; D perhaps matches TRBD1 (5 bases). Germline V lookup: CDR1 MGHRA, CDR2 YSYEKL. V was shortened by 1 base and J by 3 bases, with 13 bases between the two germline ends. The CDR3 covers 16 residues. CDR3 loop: CASSQAPRGYNQPQHF. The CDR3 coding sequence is TGCGCCAGCAGCCAAGCTCCCCGGGGGTACAATCAGCCCCAGCATTTT.

The CDR3 DNA reads as TGTGCCAGCAGTTTCAACCGGGACAGGGGGCTCTACGAGCAGTACTTC. Protein: CASSFNRDRGLYEQYF. The chain joins TRBV6-5 to TRBJ2-7; 12 nucleotides align to TRBD1. With V trimmed by 4 bases and J by 3 bases, 7 bases remained unmatched. This CDR3 region has 16 residues. In germline, CDR1 is MNHEY, CDR2 SVGAGI.

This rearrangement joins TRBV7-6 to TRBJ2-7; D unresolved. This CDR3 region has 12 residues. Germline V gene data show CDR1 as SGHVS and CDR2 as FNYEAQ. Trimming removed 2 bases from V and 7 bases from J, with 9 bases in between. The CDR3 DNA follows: TGTGCCAGCAGCTTAACCTCCCGGGAGCAGTACTTC. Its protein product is CASSLTSREQYF.

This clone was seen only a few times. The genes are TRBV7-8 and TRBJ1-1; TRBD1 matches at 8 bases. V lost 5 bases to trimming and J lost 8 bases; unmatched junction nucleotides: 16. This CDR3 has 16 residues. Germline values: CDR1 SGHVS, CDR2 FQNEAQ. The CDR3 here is CASSTGQGQPKGEAFF. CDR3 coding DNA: TGTGCCAGCAGCACAGGACAGGGACAGCCTAAAGGGGAAGCTTTCTTT. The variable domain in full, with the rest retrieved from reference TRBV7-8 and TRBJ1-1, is GAGVSQSPRYKVAKRGQDVALRCDPISGHVSLFWYQQALGQGPEFLTYFQNEAQLDKSGLPSDRFFAERPEGSVSTLKIQRTQQEDSAVYLCASSTGQGQPKGEAFFGQGTRLTVV.

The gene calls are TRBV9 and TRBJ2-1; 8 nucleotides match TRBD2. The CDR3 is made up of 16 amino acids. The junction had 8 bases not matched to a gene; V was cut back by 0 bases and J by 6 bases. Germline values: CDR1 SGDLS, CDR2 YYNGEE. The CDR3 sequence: CASSVDTGGLFNEQFF. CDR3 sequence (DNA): TGTGCCAGCAGCGTAGATACGGGGGGGCTGTTCAATGAGCAGTTCTTC.

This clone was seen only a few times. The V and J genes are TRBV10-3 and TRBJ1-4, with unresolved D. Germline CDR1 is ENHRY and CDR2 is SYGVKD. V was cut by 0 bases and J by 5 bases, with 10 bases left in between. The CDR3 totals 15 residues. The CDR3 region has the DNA TGTGCCATCAGTGAGTCGGAAGGGAGGAATGAAAAACTGTTTTTT. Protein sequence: CAISESEGRNEKLFF.

Written as DNA, the CDR3 is TGTGCCAACTCGTATAGCGGGGGGGCCGGTACGCAGTATTTT. Translating gives CANSYSGGAGTQYF. The chain combines TRBV7-2 with TRBJ2-3, with 11 nucleotides matching TRBD2. Germline CDR1 and CDR2: SGHTA and FQGNSA. The CDR3 is 14 amino acids. V was clipped by 10 bases and J by 8 bases; unmatched bases: 11. Full variable domain (rest looked up from reference TRBV7-2 and TRBJ2-3): GAGVSQSPSNKVTEKGKDVELRCDPISGHTALYWYRQSLGQGLEFLIYFQGNSAPDKSGLPSDRFSAERTGGSVSTLTIQRTQQEDSAVYLCANSYSGGAGTQYFGPGTRLTVL.